The T cell receptor (beta chain) described here comes from a study of T cells in Graves' hyperthyroidism and ophthalmopathy. Turning to the study itself: The initial diagnosis was the point when peripheral blood was collected, ahead of any treatment. Whole-study findings and limits: Most expanded thyroid clonotypes above 0.001 also appeared in blood.

From RNA transcripts, TCR beta CDR3 regions were amplified. HTBI primers drove first-round RT-PCR of the TCR CDR3. TCRdb reprocessed the multiplex PCR reads with MiXCR, giving one entry per CDR3 protein. This sample yields some 560,000 distinct CDR3 sequences, of which approximately 14% are seen a single time; under 8% belongs to the top ten. Absence of ophthalmopathy progression within 18 months defined stable Graves' hyperthyroidism. Hyperthyroidism was newly diagnosed in patients aged 18 to 65 (duration under 2 months). This clonotype was observed a few times. Its antigen is undetermined. The length of the CDR3 is 14 residues. Germline V gene sequence: CDR1 SGHRS, CDR2 YFSETQ. V was cut by 0 bases and J by 7 bases, with 14 bases left in between.

The receptor comes from a woman aged 30 to 39 with Graves' hyperthyroidism. Sequencing input: blood. This chain connects TRBV5-1 to TRBJ2-7; D not resolved. This CDR3 is CASSLGPPPSEQYF. The CDR3 nucleotides read TGCGCCAGCAGCTTGGGACCACCCCCATCTGAGCAGTACTTC. Drawing the rest from reference TRBV5-1 and TRBJ2-7, the complete variable domain is KAGVTQTPRYLIKTRGQQVTLSCSPISGHRSVSWYQQTPGQGLQFLFEYFSETQRNKGNFPGRFSGRQFSNSRSEMNVSTLELGDSALYLCASSLGPPPSEQYFGPGTRLTVT.